A single sample gave rise to the 17 T cell receptor beta chains below, sequenced in a study of post-analysis software for immune sequencing data. Unique molecular identifiers featured in each of the TCR beta cDNA libraries. A single record per CDR3 protein comes from TCRdb applying MiXCR to the PCR reads. Among roughly 800,000 distinct CDR3 sequences, approximately 30% were seen once, and the ten largest hold more than 0.45%. What these receptors recognize is not known. Study-wide findings and caveats: Five or six TRBV segments appeared more often in patients than in controls, and TRBV5-6, TRBV5-1 and TRBV20-1 were among these.

The sequenced material came from blood. These receptors all stem from a girl between 10 and 17 years old with multiple sclerosis.

This clonotype was seen more than once but under ten times. This chain links TRBV12-3 or TRBV12-4 with TRBJ1-4, with a possible D match to TRBD1 (5 bases). The CDR3 has 14 residues. Deletions cut 6 bases from V and 5 bases from J, with 13 bases between. CDR3 protein: CASSRDSVNEKLFF. The DNA for the CDR3 is TGTGCCAGCAGCAGGGATTCGGTGAATGAAAAACTGTTTTTT.

This clonotype was observed at least ten times. CDR3 region: CASSQAPGYEQYF. CDR3 nucleotides: TGCGCCAGCAGCCAAGCCCCCGGCTACGAGCAGTACTTC. The chain uses TRBV4-1 and TRBJ2-7; D gene uncertain. V was shortened by 1 base and J by 3 bases, with 7 bases between the two germline ends. The length of the CDR3 is 13 residues. Germline V gene lookup returns CDR1 MGHRA and CDR2 YSYEKL.

This clonotype was detected a few times. V and J are TRBV20-1 and TRBJ1-6; TRBD1 aligns across 9 bases. The CDR3 consists of 14 residues. Germline V CDR1 and CDR2: DFQATT, SNEGSKA (reference sequence). With 3 bases clipped from V and 7 bases from J, the junction kept 4 bases outside the gene matches. The CDR3 DNA sequence: TGCAGTGCTAGGGGGGACAGGGAAAATTCACCCCTCCACTTT. The encoded protein is CSARGDRENSPLHF.

The chain recombines TRBV5-1 with TRBJ2-7; 8 bases align to TRBD2. V gave up 5 bases and J gave up 7 bases; unmatched junction bases: 14. The V gene's germline CDR1 is SGHRS and CDR2 YFSETQ. This CDR3 spans 15 amino acids. The CDR3 sequence: CASRPSGGVLWEQYF. For the CDR3, the DNA is TGCGCCAGCAGACCTTCCGGGGGGGTGCTTTGGGAGCAGTACTTC.

The chain employs TRBV5-1 and TRBJ2-2; 8 bases fit TRBD1. V dropped 2 bases and J dropped 5; count of bases not matched to a gene: 2. CDR1 and CDR2 from the germline V gene are SGHRS and YFSETQ. This CDR3 comprises 14 residues. Here the CDR3 DNA reads TGCGCCAGCAGCTTCAGGACAGGGACCGGGGAGCTGTTTTTT. This gives the protein CASSFRTGTGELFF.

This chain links TRBV27 with TRBJ1-1; D call uncertain. Trimming took off 8 bases at V and 1 base at J, with 11 bases between the two ends. Germline CDR1 is MNHEY and CDR2 is SMNVEV (reference sequence). The CDR3 is made up of 13 amino acids. This CDR3 is CASGYRQNTEAFF. As DNA, the CDR3 is TGTGCCAGCGGGTACCGTCAGAACACTGAAGCTTTCTTT.

The V call is TRBV5-5, the J call TRBJ1-4; D is uncertain. The CDR3 is made up of 15 amino acids. The ends were cut back, 4 bases at V and 3 bases at J, with 13 bases in the middle. Germline V gives CDR1 SGHKS, CDR2 YYEKEE (reference sequence). CDR3 loop: CASSPNVRANEKLFF. The CDR3 coding sequence is TGTGCCAGCAGCCCGAATGTGAGGGCTAATGAAAAACTGTTTTTT.

This rearrangement joins TRBV20-1 to TRBJ2-1; D is undetermined. CDR1 is DFQATT and CDR2 is SNEGSKA in the germline V gene (reference sequence). Trimming left V 3 bases short and J 6 bases short, with 9 bases between. The CDR3 totals 12 residues. The DNA of the CDR3 is TGCAGTGCTAGGCATTGGATCAATGAGCAGTTCTTC. Amino acids: CSARHWINEQFF.

This clonotype was observed once. The chain has TRBV18 and TRBJ2-5; TRBD2 agrees at 8 bases. The DNA end is a closer match to TRBJ2-7, so the J assignment may be wrong. CDR3 size: 15 residues. Germline assignment: CDR1 KGHSH and CDR2 LQKENI. The DNA for the CDR3 is TGTGCCAGCTCACGAATAGCGGGAAGCACCTACGAGCAGTACTTC. Its translation: CASSRIAGSTYEQYF.

This sequence joins TRBV2 and TRBJ2-7, with a possible D match to TRBD2 (5 bases). The length of the CDR3 is 12 residues. Trimming left V 7 bases short and J 3 bases short, with 10 bases between. Per germline, CDR1 SNHLY and CDR2 FYNNEI. The CDR3 coding sequence is TGTGCCAGCAAGGACTTCAACTACGAGCAGTACTTC. Translating gives CASKDFNYEQYF.

CDR3 coding DNA: TGTGCCAGCAGCGAAGGGGGGACGGAGACCCAGTACTTC. This codes for CASSEGGTETQYF. The chain combines TRBV3-1 with TRBJ2-5; D possibly uses TRBD1 or TRBD2 (6 bases each). This CDR3 has 13 amino acids. Trimming removed 5 bases from V and 5 bases from J, with 12 bases in between. Germline values: CDR1 LGHDT, CDR2 YNNKEL (reference sequence).

This clonotype showed up just a few times. This chain links TRBV19 with TRBJ2-5; D is unclear. The V end was cut by 0 bases, the J end by 1 base, with 3 bases between. CDR3 length equals 13 residues. The germline V gene has CDR1 LNHDA and CDR2 SQIVND (reference sequence). CDR3 loop: CASSIDVQETQYF. The CDR3 DNA follows: TGTGCCAGTAGTATAGATGTCCAAGAGACCCAGTACTTC.

This clonotype turned up a few times. The V and J genes are TRBV5-6 and TRBJ1-5; possible D gene TRBD1, 5 bases. V lost 7 bases and J 6 bases, leaving 23 bases between the germline ends. This CDR3 spans 16 amino acids. Germline V gene data show CDR1 as SGHDT and CDR2 as YYEEEE. The chain's CDR3 is CASELMKGLSGQPQHF. In DNA, the CDR3 is TGTGCCAGCGAGCTTATGAAGGGGCTGTCGGGTCAGCCCCAGCATTTT.

This clonotype was detected ten times or more. The chain employs TRBV6-2 or TRBV6-3 and TRBJ1-5, with D maybe TRBD1 (6 bases). The CDR3 is made up of 16 amino acids. The germline V and J ends were trimmed by 7 bases and 7 bases, with 23 bases remaining between them. From germline, CDR1 is MNHEY and CDR2 SVGEGT. CDR3 sequence reads: CASTTPTGYEGQPQHF. In nucleotides, the CDR3 is TGTGCCAGCACCACTCCCACAGGGTACGAAGGACAGCCCCAGCATTTT.

The CDR3 region is CASSPIRLLDYGYTF. The CDR3 coding sequence is TGTGCCAGCAGCCCAATACGACTTTTGGACTATGGCTACACCTTC. This chain joins TRBV7-9 and TRBJ1-2; D gene unclear. CDR3 length: 15 residues. The germline gives CDR1 SEHNR, CDR2 FQNEAQ (reference sequence). The V end was cut by 5 bases, the J end by 3 bases, with 16 bases between.

The chain carries TRBV5-1 and TRBJ1-1; 8 nucleotides line up with TRBD1. The CDR3 contains 14 residues. Germline V CDR1 and CDR2: SGHRS, YFSETQ. V was pared by 4 bases and J by 4 bases, with 6 bases of the junction left unmatched. The CDR3 DNA sequence: TGCGCCAGCAGCGCCGGACAGGGAGGCACTGAAGCTTTCTTT. It specifies CASSAGQGGTEAFF. Together with reference TRBV5-1 and TRBJ1-1, the CDR3 gives the full variable domain: KAGVTQTPRYLIKTRGQQVTLSCSPISGHRSVSWYQQTPGQGLQFLFEYFSETQRNKGNFPGRFSGRQFSNSRSEMNVSTLELGDSALYLCASSAGQGGTEAFFGQGTRLTVV.

This clonotype has only a few counts. The gene calls are TRBV6-5 and TRBJ1-6, with a possible D match to TRBD1 (5 bases). The CDR3 spans 15 residues. The germline V gene encodes CDR1 MNHEY and CDR2 SVGAGI. V lost 3 bases to trimming and J lost 8 bases, with 14 bases between them. As DNA, the CDR3 is TGTGCCAGCAGTTATGTGCGGGGACCTGATTCACCCCTCCACTTT. Residues: CASSYVRGPDSPLHF.